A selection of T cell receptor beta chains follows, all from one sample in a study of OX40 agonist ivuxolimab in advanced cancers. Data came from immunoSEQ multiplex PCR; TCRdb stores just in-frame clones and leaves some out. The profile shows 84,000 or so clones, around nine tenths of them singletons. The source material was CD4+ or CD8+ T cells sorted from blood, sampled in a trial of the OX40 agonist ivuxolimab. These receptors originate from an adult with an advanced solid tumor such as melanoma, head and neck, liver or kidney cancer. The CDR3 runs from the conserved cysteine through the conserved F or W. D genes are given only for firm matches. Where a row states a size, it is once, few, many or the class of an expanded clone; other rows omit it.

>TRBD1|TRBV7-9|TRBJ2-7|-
TGTGCCAGCAGCTACTTAACAGGGGGCGGCTACGAGCAGTACTTC
CASSYLTGGGYEQYF
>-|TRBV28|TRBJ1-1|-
TGTGCCAGCAGCTTAGGGGACCGGGGGGGGACTGAAGCTTTCTTT
CASSLGDRGGTEAFF
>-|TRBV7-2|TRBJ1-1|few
TGTGCCAGCAGCTTATATAGGGGATCTGAAGCTTTCTTT
CASSLYRGSEAFF
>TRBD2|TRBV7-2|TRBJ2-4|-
TGTGCCAGCAGCTACCCTCGGGGGGGTCCAGCCAAAAACATTCAGTACTTC
CASSYPRGGPAKNIQYF
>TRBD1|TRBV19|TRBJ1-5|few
TGTGCCAGCTCCGGGACAGGGGCTACGTTTAGCAATCAGCCCCAGCATTTT
CASSGTGATFSNQPQHF
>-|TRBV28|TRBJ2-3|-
TGTGCCAGCAGTTTGTCTCAGGGCCCAGATACGCAGTATTTT
CASSLSQGPDTQYF
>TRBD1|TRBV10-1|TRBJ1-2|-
TGCGCCAGCAGTGAGGGACAGGGCGGAAAAGATGGCTACACCTTC
CASSEGQGGKDGYTF
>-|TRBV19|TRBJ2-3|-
TGTGCCAGTAGTACTGGAGCAGCTAACACAGATACGCAGTATTTT
CASSTGAANTDTQYF
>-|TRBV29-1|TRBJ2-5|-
TGCAGCGCCCGGACCGCGGAGACCCAGTACTTC
CSARTAETQYF
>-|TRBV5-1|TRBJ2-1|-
TGCGCCAGCAGCTTAGAGGCGGGCGGCTCCTACAATGAGCAGTTCTTC
CASSLEAGGSYNEQFF
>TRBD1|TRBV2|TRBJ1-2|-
TGTGCCAGCAGAACAGGGGGTAACTATGGCTACACCTTC
CASRTGGNYGYTF
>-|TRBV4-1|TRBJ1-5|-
TGCGCCAGCAGCCAAGATGAGGGAACACCCCAGCATTTT
CASSQDEGTPQHF
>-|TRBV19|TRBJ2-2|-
TGTGCCAGTAGTCAGGTGGGGGGCACCGGGGAGCTGTTTTTT
CASSQVGGTGELFF